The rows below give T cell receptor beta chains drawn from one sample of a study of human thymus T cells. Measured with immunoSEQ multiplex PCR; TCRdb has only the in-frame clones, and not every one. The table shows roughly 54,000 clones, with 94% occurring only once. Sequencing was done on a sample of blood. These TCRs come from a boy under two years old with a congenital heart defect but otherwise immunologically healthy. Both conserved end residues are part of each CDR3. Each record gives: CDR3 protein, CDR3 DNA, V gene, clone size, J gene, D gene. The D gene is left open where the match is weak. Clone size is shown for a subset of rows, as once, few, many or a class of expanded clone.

CASSQRGAPSSYNEQFF	TGCGCCAGCAGTCAAAGGGGGGCCCCCAGCTCCTACAATGAGCAGTTCTTC	TRBV4-1	NA	TRBJ2-1	NA
CASSKSLDRGRGTEAFF	TGTGCCAGCAGCAAGAGCTTGGACAGGGGAAGGGGCACTGAAGCTTTCTTT	TRBV2	NA	TRBJ1-1	TRBD1
CAWGRQDLTDTQYF	TGTGCCTGGGGACGACAGGATTTAACAGATACGCAGTATTTT	TRBV30	few	TRBJ2-3	NA
CASSLMNFQETQYF	TGTGCCAGCAGCTTAATGAATTTCCAAGAGACCCAGTACTTC	TRBV7-2	NA	TRBJ2-5	NA
CASSSGTSGELTGELFF	TGTGCCAGCAGTTCGGGGACTAGCGGGGAGCTCACCGGGGAGCTGTTTTTT	TRBV27	NA	TRBJ2-2	TRBD2
CASSSGTLNQPQHF	TGTGCCAGCAGCTCCGGGACCCTCAATCAGCCCCAGCATTTT	TRBV6-5	NA	TRBJ1-5	NA
CASSIQGGEKLFF	TGTGCCAGTAGTATTCAGGGGGGCGAAAAACTGTTTTTT	TRBV19	NA	TRBJ1-4	TRBD1
CASSINRGGYTF	TGTGCCAGCAGTATAAACAGGGGCGGCTACACCTTC	TRBV6-1	NA	TRBJ1-2	TRBD1
CASSLGQGQPQHF	TGTGCCAGCAGCTTGGGACAGGGGCAGCCCCAGCATTTT	TRBV5-4	NA	TRBJ1-5	TRBD1
CASSFPTPAGYTF	TGTGCCAGCAGTTTCCCCACTCCCGCTGGCTACACCTTC	TRBV28	NA	TRBJ1-2	NA
CASTADASGNTIYF	TGTGCCAGTACCGCAGACGCCTCTGGAAACACCATATATTTT	TRBV19	NA	TRBJ1-3	NA
CASSLAQYNEQFF	TGTGCCAGCAGCTTAGCGCAGTACAATGAGCAGTTCTTC	TRBV11-2	NA	TRBJ2-1	NA
CASSPGAGELFF	TGTGCCAGTTCCCCTGGGGCCGGGGAGCTGTTTTTT	TRBV18	NA	TRBJ2-2	NA
CASSLDRGEQYF	TGTGCCAGCAGCCTTGACAGGGGCGAGCAGTACTTC	TRBV4-2	medium-sized	TRBJ2-7	TRBD1
CASSWEGAGELFF	TGTGCCAGCAGTTGGGAGGGTGCCGGGGAGCTGTTTTTT	TRBV6-5	NA	TRBJ2-2	TRBD2
CASSHRQGGDEQYF	TGTGCCAGCAGCCACAGACAGGGGGGGGACGAGCAGTACTTC	TRBV4-2	NA	TRBJ2-7	TRBD1
CATGHGGSYEQYF	TGTGCCACAGGCCACGGGGGCTCCTACGAGCAGTACTTC	TRBV10-3	NA	TRBJ2-7	NA
CASDSLATETQYF	TGTGCCAGCGATAGTTTGGCCACCGAGACCCAGTACTTC	TRBV6-1	NA	TRBJ2-5	NA
CASSHRGEGYTF	TGTGCCAGTAGCCATCGGGGGGAAGGCTACACCTTC	TRBV19	NA	TRBJ1-2	NA
CASSTSGRADTQYF	TGTGCCAGCAGTACTAGCGGGAGGGCAGATACGCAGTATTTT	TRBV2	NA	TRBJ2-3	TRBD2
CASSISPGPHTQYF	TGTGCCAGCAGCATTAGTCCAGGGCCCCATACGCAGTATTTT	TRBV11-2	NA	TRBJ2-3	NA
CATSRDLRDGYTF	TGTGCCACCAGCAGAGATTTGAGGGATGGCTACACCTTC	TRBV15	NA	TRBJ1-2	NA
CASSPLGGNTDTQYF	TGTGCCAGCAGCCCCCTGGGGGGAAACACAGATACGCAGTATTTT	TRBV7-9	NA	TRBJ2-3	NA
CASSGLAGGLYEQYF	TGTGCCAGCAGCGGACTAGCGGGAGGATTGTACGAGCAGTACTTC	TRBV11-2	NA	TRBJ2-7	TRBD2